This T cell receptor (beta chain) was retrieved from a study of PD-1 blockade in mismatch repair-deficient tumors. Germline loops: CDR1 SGHAT, CDR2 FQNNGV. The CDR3 is 16 residues long. Between the trimmed V and J ends, which lost 1 base and 4 bases, there was a span of 14 bases. As concerns this clone: Its antigen remains unknown.

Libraries were prepared by immunoSEQ multiplex PCR; TCRdb keeps only in-frame clonotypes and omits some of them. Here the sample spans approximately 130,000 clones, roughly 86% being singletons. TCRs were sequenced from a few patients responding to pembrolizumab. Whole-study findings and limits: Tumor-resident clones, often absent from pretreatment blood, expanded after pembrolizumab and then contracted.

This chain joins TRBV11-2 and TRBJ1-3, with a possible D match to TRBD1 (6 bases). The source material was peripheral blood, sampled 44 weeks after starting pembrolizumab. The origin of this receptor is an adult with mismatch repair-deficient cancer. The CDR3 DNA follows: TGTGCCAGCAGCTTAGGAACGGGGGCTTCCGGAAACACCATATATTTT. Translated, it gives CASSLGTGASGNTIYF.